This T cell receptor (beta chain) was observed in a study of identical twins. Germline CDR1 reads SGHKS; CDR2 reads YYEKEE (reference sequence). Trimming stripped 0 bases from V and 7 bases from J, with 10 bases between. This CDR3 spans 13 amino acids. TCRdb fed the 5' RACE reads into MiXCR, producing one record per CDR3 protein. The table lists 500,000 to 550,000 distinct CDR3 sequences, about 22% of them singletons. The same specimen was also included in a second study, on yellow fever vaccine responses in identical twins.

The specimen was CD4+ T cells sorted from blood. The gene calls are TRBV5-5 and TRBJ1-1; D is unclear. This sequence originates from a young woman in good health. This CDR3 is CASSLAVRDEAFF. The CDR3 DNA follows: TGTGCCAGCAGCTTGGCGGTACGGGATGAAGCTTTCTTT.